This T cell receptor (beta chain) was identified during a study of T cell responses to AZD1222 COVID-19 vaccine. Study as a whole: Some second doses came at about 4 weeks and others at about 12 weeks; these were pooled.

Whole-study findings and limits: The study reported that nearly half of spike-specific TCRs target unmutated variant regions. Clonal diversity may have been underestimated, and the donors were mostly white British, with more females than males.

As regards this clone: The antigen is unknown.

The CDR3 length is 13 residues. V was shortened by 3 bases and J by 3 bases, with 8 bases between the two germline ends. Germline CDR1 is MDHEN and CDR2 is SYDVKM. The method was immunoSEQ multiplex PCR; TCRdb's version includes in-frame clones alone and lacks a portion of them. Among roughly 150,000 clones listed, around 90% were seen once. The sequences come from peripheral blood, collected on day 0 of AZD1222 vaccination. The rearrangement links TRBV28 to TRBJ1-2, with TRBD1 as a possible D gene (5 bases). The clonotype comes from an adult in good health. The CDR3 loop is CASSFAGHYGYTF. The CDR3 coding sequence is TGTGCCAGCAGTTTCGCAGGGCACTATGGCTACACCTTC.